This TCR beta chain was retrieved from a study of OX40 agonist ivuxolimab in advanced cancers. Study-wide context: Clinicians treated patients with ivuxolimab, an agonistic anti-OX40 (CD134) antibody.

The CDR3 runs 13 residues. CDR1 is SEHNR and CDR2 is FQNEAQ in the germline V gene (reference sequence). V lost 5 bases, J lost 5 bases, and 10 bases lay in between. On cycle 4 day 1 and cycle 7 day 1, as well as at baseline, blood was sampled. Whole-study results and caveats: Antigen targets of the expanded peripheral T cells went undetermined. Both blood CD4+ and CD8+ T cells showed clonal growth by week 6 at 0.1 to 3.0 mg/kg.

This clone qualifies as medium-sized (0.01 to 0.1%). Its antigen is not identified. Method: immunoSEQ multiplex PCR; TCRdb's copy keeps in-frame clones and lacks some. This sample yields 15,000 to 20,000 clones, of which about 85% are seen a single time; over 9% belongs to the top ten. Material: CD4+ or CD8+ T cells sorted from blood, obtained in a trial of the OX40 agonist ivuxolimab. This receptor was obtained from an adult with an advanced solid tumor such as melanoma, head and neck, liver or kidney cancer. This sequence joins TRBV7-9 and TRBJ2-1; D not resolved. CDR3 sequence reads: CASSRDPNNEQFF. CDR3 bases: TGTGCCAGCAGCAGGGATCCCAACAATGAGCAGTTCTTC.